This T cell receptor (beta chain) emerged from a study of molecular identifiers for immune sequencing clone quantification. Many counts were recorded for this clonotype. Bulk TCR libraries were made with methods that had been previously described and with listed TCR primers. TCRdb recomputed calls from the PCR reads with MiXCR, one row per CDR3 protein. The repertoire holds about 63,000 distinct CDR3 sequences, 19% seen once, with approximately 1.5% in the top ten. Germline loops: CDR1 MGHRA, CDR2 YSYEKL. The CDR3 has 13 amino acids. V was cut by 5 bases and J by 8 bases, with 13 bases left in between. Preparation of naive CD8 libraries involved roughly 19,000 to 1,100,000 sorted cells and 10%, 30% or 50% RNA. Naive CD8 T cells were picked out by sorting for CD8+CD4-CCR7+CD45RA+.

This rearrangement joins TRBV4-1 to TRBJ1-5; D is unclear. This receptor was taken from a human donor in good health. Some libraries in this study had Jurkat cell RNA spiked in. Sequenced: naive CD8+ T cells from blood, with Jurkat cell RNA spiked in. Subset denoted: FACS-sorted CD8+CD4-CCR7+CD45RA+ naive T cells. In nucleotides, the CDR3 is TGCGCCAGCAGCGTCAGGAGGCGAGAGCCCCAGCATTTT. Its protein product is CASSVRRREPQHF.